This T cell receptor beta chain was observed in a study of shared clonotypes between healthy human individuals. Whole-study findings and limits: The four-donor shared clonotypes exceeded non-shared clonotypes in generation probability, with non-shared ones scoring lower. Memory subsets generally showed lower estimated richness than naive subsets.

Genomic DNA belonging to each subset was distributed in equal measure over several immunoSEQ plates. Methods used by the authors: Quality scores were absent from the junction-only immunoSEQ sequences, so filtering differed. Assay used: immunoSEQ multiplex PCR; TCRdb lists only in-frame clones, some missing. The V and J calls and clone size come from that table; D and trimming were worked out from the DNA. The data show approximately 2.1 million clones, approximately 95% seen once. Turning to this clone: No antigen is known for it.

The CDR3 consists of 16 residues. Germline CDR1 SGHTA, CDR2 FQGNSA. With 5 bases clipped from V and 6 bases from J, the junction kept 6 bases outside the gene matches. This sequence joins TRBV7-2 and TRBJ2-1; TRBD2 matches 14 bases. The source of this sequence is a man aged 18 to 30 in good health. Some clones in this sample may be carry-over from other donors' samples. The sample comprised naive CD4+ T cells from PBMCs. As for subset: CD45RA+ positively selected. CDR3 amino acids: CASSLMGTSGSNEQFF. DNA of the CDR3: TGTGCCAGCAGCCTGATGGGGACTAGCGGGAGCAATGAGCAGTTCTTC.